The clone carrying this TCR beta chain was recorded many times. TCRdb itself ran the RT-PCR reads through MiXCR, one entry per CDR3 protein. The table records about a million distinct CDR3 sequences, about a sixth of them present only once. V lost 5 bases, J lost 9 bases, and 11 bases lay in between. This CDR3 is built from 12 residues. These data come from a study of patients and donors after allogeneic stem cell transplantation. The chain couples TRBV12-3 or TRBV12-4 to TRBJ2-1; no definite D call. Sequenced material: blood, either unsorted or a sorted T cell fraction (not recorded which). This TCR came from a human donor who was either an allogeneic HSCT recipient or a stem cell or donor lymphocyte infusion donor (not recorded which). It is not recorded whose cells these are; they may come from a transplant donor. The DNA of the CDR3 is TGTGCCAGCAGTCCCGACTCTGGTGAGCAGTTCTTC. Its protein is CASSPDSGEQFF.